This is a list of T cell receptor beta chains from one sample in a study of post-analysis software for immune sequencing data. One entry per CDR3 protein, called by TCRdb with MiXCR from the PCR reads. The sample records 600,000 to 750,000 distinct CDR3 sequences, roughly three fifths being singletons. The sample consisted of blood. The receptor set was obtained from a girl aged 2 to 10 with multiple sclerosis. The CDR3 runs from the conserved cysteine through the conserved F or W.

TRBJ1-5 TRBV5-1 CASSLTTGHEQPQHF
TRBJ2-4 TRBV25-1 CASSLNGVNIQYF
- TRBV12-3/TRBV12-4 CASSLGPTGEETQYF
TRBJ2-1 TRBV7-2 CASSTYTGGDEQFF
TRBJ2-3 TRBV18 CASSPSGFTDTQYF
TRBJ2-5 TRBV29-1 CSVLPGIDGTQYF
TRBJ2-4 TRBV13 CASSYGAGGGNIQYF
TRBJ2-7 TRBV25-1 CASSAYPYEQYF
TRBJ2-1 TRBV6-1 CASSEQGVSYNEQFF
TRBJ1-2 TRBV6-1 CASNDNYYGYTF
TRBJ2-1 TRBV20-1 CSASGRATHYEQFF